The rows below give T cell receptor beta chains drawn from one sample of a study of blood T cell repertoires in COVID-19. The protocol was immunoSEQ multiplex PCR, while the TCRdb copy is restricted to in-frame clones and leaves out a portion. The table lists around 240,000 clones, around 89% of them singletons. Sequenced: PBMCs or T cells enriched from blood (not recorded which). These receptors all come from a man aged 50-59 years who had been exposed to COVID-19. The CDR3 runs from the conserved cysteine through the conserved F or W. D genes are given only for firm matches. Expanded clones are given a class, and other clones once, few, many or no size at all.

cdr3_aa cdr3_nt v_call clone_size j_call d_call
CASSLVGRGNSPLHF TGTGCCAGCAGCTTAGTGGGCAGGGGAAATTCACCCCTCCACTTT TRBV7-6 . TRBJ1-6 .
CASSPGLGLAGNNEQFF TGTGCCAGCAGCCCCGGCCTAGGACTAGCGGGGAACAATGAGCAGTTCTTC TRBV14 . TRBJ2-1 TRBD2
CASSPGSFYGYTF TGTGCCAGCAGCCCCGGGTCCTTCTATGGCTACACCTTC TRBV3-1/TRBV3-2 . TRBJ1-2 .
CASREDENQPQHF TGTGCCAGCAGGGAGGACGAAAATCAGCCCCAGCATTTT TRBV6-4 . TRBJ1-5 .
CASSQVWDNANYGYTF TGTGCCAGCTCACAGGTTTGGGACAACGCTAACTATGGCTACACCTTC TRBV18 . TRBJ1-2 .
CASSLISTEAFF TGTGCCAGCAGCTTGATCAGCACTGAAGCTTTCTTT TRBV5-5 . TRBJ1-1 .
CAGGGATEAFF TGTGCCGGAGGGGGGGCCACTGAAGCTTTCTTT TRBV30 . TRBJ1-1 .
CASSLLAPSRKLFF TGTGCCAGCAGCCTTCTCGCTCCGAGCCGAAAACTGTTTTTT TRBV28 few TRBJ1-4 .
CASSLLGGGNQPQHF TGTGCCAGCAGTTTATTGGGTGGAGGCAATCAGCCCCAGCATTTT TRBV28 . TRBJ1-5 .
CASSGSSGYGYTF TGTGCCAGCAGCGGTAGTTCAGGGTATGGCTACACCTTC TRBV7-9 . TRBJ1-2 .
CASRAREARAQHF TGTGCCAGCAGAGCCCGGGAGGCCCGGGCCCAGCATTTT TRBV6-5 . TRBJ1-5 .
CASSRAGGQQETQYF TGTGCCAGCAGCCGAGCGGGGGGCCAACAAGAGACCCAGTACTTC TRBV9 . TRBJ2-5 TRBD2
CASSQGVASGGHEQFF TGTGCCAGCAGCCAAGGGGTCGCTAGCGGGGGGCATGAGCAGTTCTTC TRBV3-1/TRBV3-2 . TRBJ2-1 TRBD2
CASSSTGTGNTIYF TGCGCCAGCAGCTCCACAGGGACAGGAAACACCATATATTTT TRBV5-1 . TRBJ1-3 .
CASSQGGQLYQPQHF TGCGCCAGCAGCCAGGGGGGACAGCTTTATCAGCCCCAGCATTTT TRBV4-1 . TRBJ1-5 TRBD1
CASSMTSEIHNEQFF TGTGCCAGCAGTATGACTAGCGAAATTCACAATGAGCAGTTCTTC TRBV27 . TRBJ2-1 TRBD2
CASSQVGGTANYGYTF TGCGCCAGCAGCCAAGTGGGCGGGACAGCTAACTATGGCTACACCTTC TRBV4-1 . TRBJ1-2 TRBD1
CASSPTPTDREAFF TGTGCCAGCTCACCAACACCCACGGACAGGGAAGCTTTCTTT TRBV18 . TRBJ1-1 TRBD1
CASSLQFQETQYF TGCGCCAGCAGCTTACAGTTCCAAGAGACCCAGTACTTC TRBV5-1 . TRBJ2-5 .
CASSLFEYGYTF TGTGCCAGCAGTTTATTCGAGTATGGCTACACCTTC TRBV28 . TRBJ1-2 .
CASSDGGAWDTEAFF TGTGCCAGCAGTGATGGGGGGGCGTGGGACACTGAAGCTTTCTTT TRBV6-1 few TRBJ1-1 .
CASSWTGGNQPQHF TGTGCCAGCAGTTGGACAGGGGGCAATCAGCCCCAGCATTTT TRBV6-5 . TRBJ1-5 TRBD1
CASSFQIAGGETQYF TGTGCCAGCAGCTTTCAGATAGCGGGGGGAGAGACCCAGTACTTC TRBV5-4 . TRBJ2-5 TRBD2
CASSPSGNHNEQFF TGTGCCAGCTCACCTAGCGGGAACCACAATGAGCAGTTCTTC TRBV18 . TRBJ2-1 TRBD2
CASSQERTLSDRGYEQYF TGCGCCAGCAGCCAAGAAAGGACTTTGTCGGACAGGGGCTACGAGCAGTACTTC TRBV4-1 . TRBJ2-7 TRBD1
CASSWELNNEQFF TGTGCCAGCAGCTGGGAGTTGAACAATGAGCAGTTCTTC TRBV4-2 many TRBJ2-1 .
CASNTMTGVNQPQHF TGTGCCAGCAACACGATGACAGGGGTGAACCAGCCCCAGCATTTT TRBV28 . TRBJ1-5 TRBD1
CASSRLSGRGSYEAFF TGTGCCAGCAGCCGCTTATCCGGGAGGGGATCATACGAAGCTTTCTTT TRBV11-3 . TRBJ1-1 .
CASSYSLGGPGETQYF TGTGCCAGCAGTTACTCCCTGGGGGGGCCGGGGGAGACCCAGTACTTC TRBV6-6 . TRBJ2-5 .
CATSRERGRYEQYF TGTGCCACCAGCAGAGAGAGGGGGCGCTACGAGCAGTACTTC TRBV15 . TRBJ2-7 TRBD1
CASTEGVAKNIQYF TGTGCCAGCACCGAGGGTGTAGCCAAAAACATTCAGTACTTC TRBV6-5 . TRBJ2-4 .
CASSAGRGTSGALPSYEQYF TGCGCCAGCAGCGCGGGACGGGGGACTAGCGGAGCACTACCATCCTACGAGCAGTACTTC TRBV10-1 . TRBJ2-7 TRBD2
CASSLDAGTGGYEQYF TGTGCCAGCAGCTTGGACGCGGGGACAGGAGGCTACGAGCAGTACTTC TRBV5-4 . TRBJ2-7 TRBD1
CASSIGNSPLHF TGTGCCAGTAGTATCGGGAATTCACCCCTCCACTTT TRBV19 . TRBJ1-6 .
CASSYLRGGADEKLFF TGTGCCAGCAGTTACCTACGAGGGGGTGCAGATGAAAAACTGTTTTTT TRBV2 . TRBJ1-4 .
CASSFGGRGSGDGYTF TGTGCCAGCAGCTTTGGTGGGAGGGGAAGCGGGGATGGCTACACCTTC TRBV5-4 once TRBJ1-2 .
CASEGTGATGELFF TGTGCCAGCGAAGGGACAGGGGCTACCGGGGAGCTGTTTTTT TRBV2 . TRBJ2-2 TRBD1
CASVEVLAMETQYF TGTGCCAGCGTAGAAGTCCTAGCGATGGAGACCCAGTACTTC TRBV6-5 . TRBJ2-5 .
CASTLLRNTEAFF TGTGCCAGCACCCTCCTACGGAACACTGAAGCTTTCTTT TRBV7-9 few TRBJ1-1 .
CASSILGTGYEQYF TGTGCCAGTAGTATCCTTGGGACAGGATACGAGCAGTACTTC TRBV19 . TRBJ2-7 TRBD1
CATSRDTGGRQPQHF TGTGCCACCAGCAGAGATACAGGGGGAAGGCAGCCCCAGCATTTT TRBV15 once TRBJ1-5 TRBD1
CASSQAVGGASYEQYF TGCGCCAGCAGCCAAGCCGTAGGGGGGGCTTCCTACGAGCAGTACTTC TRBV4-1 few TRBJ2-7 .
CASRLAGSAGQETQYF TGTGCCAGTAGACTAGCGGGATCGGCGGGCCAAGAGACCCAGTACTTC TRBV19 . TRBJ2-5 TRBD2
CASSEQLEQFF TGTGCCAGCAGCGAACAGCTGGAGCAGTTCTTC TRBV21-1 . TRBJ2-1 .
CASSYRVRETEAFF TGTGCCAGCAGTTACAGGGTTAGGGAGACTGAAGCTTTCTTT TRBV6-5 once TRBJ1-1 .
CASTWGTGYIGGYTF TGTGCCAGTACGTGGGGTACAGGGTATATAGGAGGCTACACCTTC TRBV19 . TRBJ1-2 .
CASSQASSWRSGNTIYF TGTGCCAGCAGCCAAGCTTCTAGCTGGCGCTCTGGAAACACCATATATTTT TRBV14 once TRBJ1-3 .
CAVSEGGSYHTEAFF TGTGCCGTCAGTGAGGGGGGTTCATACCACACTGAAGCTTTCTTT TRBV6-1 . TRBJ1-1 .
CASSLSVAGGQDTQYF TGTGCCAGCAGTTTATCGGTAGCGGGAGGGCAAGATACGCAGTATTTT TRBV28 few TRBJ2-3 TRBD2
CASSKAVFTRQGMNEQYF TGTGCCAGCAGCAAAGCGGTTTTCACGCGGCAGGGGATGAACGAGCAGTACTTC TRBV21-1 . TRBJ2-7 .
CASSNRERAPGLLETQYF TGTGCCAGCAGCAACCGGGAACGCGCACCGGGACTACTAGAGACCCAGTACTTC TRBV5-8 . TRBJ2-5 TRBD2
CASSLTQGSVYGYTF TGTGCCAGCAGCTTAACGCAGGGGTCGGTCTATGGCTACACCTTC TRBV7-3 . TRBJ1-2 .
CACHQVNTGELFF TGTGCCTGCCACCAGGTGAACACCGGGGAGCTGTTTTTT TRBV30 . TRBJ2-2 .
CASRQGGAGQPQHF TGTGCCAGCAGACAAGGGGGGGCCGGTCAGCCCCAGCATTTT TRBV28 . TRBJ1-5 .
CASSVRDRVILNTEAFF TGTGCCAGTAGTGTCCGGGACAGGGTCATTTTGAACACTGAAGCTTTCTTT TRBV19 . TRBJ1-1 TRBD1
CASSTAPGNTEAFF TGCGCCAGCAGCACGGCCCCGGGGAACACTGAAGCTTTCTTT TRBV5-1 once TRBJ1-1 .
CASSYTPGQGGFGYTF TGTGCCAGCAGTTACACACCGGGACAGGGGGGATTTGGCTACACCTTC TRBV6-6 . TRBJ1-2 TRBD1